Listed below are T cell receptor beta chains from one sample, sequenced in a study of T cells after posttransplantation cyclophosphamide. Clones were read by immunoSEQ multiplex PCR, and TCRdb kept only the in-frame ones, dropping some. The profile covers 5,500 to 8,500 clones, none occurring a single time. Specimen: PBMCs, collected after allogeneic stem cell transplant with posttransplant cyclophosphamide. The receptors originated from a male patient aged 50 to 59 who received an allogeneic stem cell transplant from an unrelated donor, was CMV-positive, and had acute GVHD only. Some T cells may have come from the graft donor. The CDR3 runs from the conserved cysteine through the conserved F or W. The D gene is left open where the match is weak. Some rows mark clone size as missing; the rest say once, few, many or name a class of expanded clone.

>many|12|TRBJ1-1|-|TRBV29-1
TGCAGCGCTCTAGACAGCTTCACTGAAGCTTTCTTT
CSALDSFTEAFF
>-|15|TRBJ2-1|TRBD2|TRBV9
TGTGCCAGCAGCGTCGTACTAGCGGGAGTTCGTGAGCAGTTCTTC
CASSVVLAGVREQFF
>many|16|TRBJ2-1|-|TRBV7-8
TGTGCCAGCAGCTTAGAAGGCAGGGGCTCCTACAATGAGCAGTTCTTC
CASSLEGRGSYNEQFF
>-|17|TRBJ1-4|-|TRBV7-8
TGTGCCAGCAGCGTCAATCCTAGGGAGGGGATAGGGTTAGGACTGTTTTTT
CASSVNPREGIGLGLFF
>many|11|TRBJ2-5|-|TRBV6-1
TGTGCCAGCAGAACTAAAGAGACCCAGTACTTC
CASRTKETQYF
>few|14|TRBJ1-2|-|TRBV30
TGTGCCTGGAGTGTATTGGGCTCCCCAAATGGCTACACCTTC
CAWSVLGSPNGYTF
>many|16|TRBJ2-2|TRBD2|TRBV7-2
TGTGCCAGCAGCTCGCGGGAGAGCGGGGGGGCCGGGGAGCTGTTTTTT
CASSSRESGGAGELFF
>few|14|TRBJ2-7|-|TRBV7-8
TGTGCCAGCAGCTTTAATCAGGGCGGCTACGAGCAGTACTTC
CASSFNQGGYEQYF
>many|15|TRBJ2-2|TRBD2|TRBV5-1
TGCGCCAGCAGCTTGCTGGCGGGGGGGCCCGGGGAGCTGTTTTTT
CASSLLAGGPGELFF
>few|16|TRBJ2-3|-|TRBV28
TGTGCCAGCAGTTTATGGGGGGGTGAGGGCCCAGATACGCAGTATTTT
CASSLWGGEGPDTQYF
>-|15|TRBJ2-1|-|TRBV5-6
TGTGCCAGCAGCTTATGGCAGGGTAGTGGAGATGAGCAGTTCTTC
CASSLWQGSGDEQFF
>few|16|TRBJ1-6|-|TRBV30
TGTGCCTGGAGTGGGGGAGGAAGGAGGGAGAATTCACCCCTCCACTTT
CAWSGGGRRENSPLHF
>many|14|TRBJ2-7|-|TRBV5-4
TGTGCCAGCAGCCTCGGGCAGGGGAGATACGAGCAGTACTTC
CASSLGQGRYEQYF
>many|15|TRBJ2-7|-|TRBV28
TGTGCCAGCTCCTCAGGCGGGGTAAGCTCCTACGAGCAGTACTTC
CASSSGGVSSYEQYF
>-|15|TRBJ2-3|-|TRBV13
TGTGCCAGCAGCTTAGCGCAGGGACATCCAGCTACGCAGTATTTT
CASSLAQGHPATQYF
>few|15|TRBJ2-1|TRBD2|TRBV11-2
TGTGCCAGTAGGGAGGGGCGGGAGGGTAGGAATGAGCAGTTCTTC
CASREGREGRNEQFF
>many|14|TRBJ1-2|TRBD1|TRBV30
TGTGCCTGGAGTCTAGGGACAGGGGGCAATGGCTACACCTTC
CAWSLGTGGNGYTF
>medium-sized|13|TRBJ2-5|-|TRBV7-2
TGTGCCAGCAGCGGGGGGAGAGGTGAGACCCAGTACTTC
CASSGGRGETQYF
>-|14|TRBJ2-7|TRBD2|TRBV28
TGTGCCAGCAGTTTAAGCGGGAGTGTGTACGAGCAGTACTTC
CASSLSGSVYEQYF
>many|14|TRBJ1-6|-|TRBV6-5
TGTGCCAGCAGCACGACAGTTGCTAATTCACCCCTCCACTTT
CASSTTVANSPLHF
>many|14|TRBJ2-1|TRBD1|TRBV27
TGTGCCAGCAGTTTTGAGACAGGGGTCAATGAGCAGTTCTTC
CASSFETGVNEQFF
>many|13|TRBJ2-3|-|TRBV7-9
TGTGCCAGCAGCTTCGACGACCGCGGGACGCAGTATTTT
CASSFDDRGTQYF
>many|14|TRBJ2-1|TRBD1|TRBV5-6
TGTGCCAGCAGCTTCGGGACAGGGCTTCGGGAGCAGTTCTTC
CASSFGTGLREQFF
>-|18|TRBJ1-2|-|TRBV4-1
TGCGCCAGCAGCCAACCCGTTGGGACTACATACTGGGAGAGGGGCTACACCTTC
CASSQPVGTTYWERGYTF
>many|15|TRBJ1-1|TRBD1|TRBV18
TGTGCCAGCTCAGCGACAGGGTACATGAACACTGAAGCTTTCTTT
CASSATGYMNTEAFF
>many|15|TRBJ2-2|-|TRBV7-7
TGTGCCAGCAGCTTTTACAGTTGGCACCGAGAGGAGCTGTTTTTT
CASSFYSWHREELFF
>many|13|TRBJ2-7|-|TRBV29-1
TGCAGCGTTGCTATGGGGCGCGATGACGAGCAGTACTTC
CSVAMGRDDEQYF
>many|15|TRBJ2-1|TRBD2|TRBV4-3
TGCGCCAGCAGCCAAGTAGCGGGGGGCTCCAATGAGCAGTTCTTC
CASSQVAGGSNEQFF
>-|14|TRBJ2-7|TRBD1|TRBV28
TGTGCCAGCAGTACGGGGACAGAGATATACGAGCAGTACTTC
CASSTGTEIYEQYF
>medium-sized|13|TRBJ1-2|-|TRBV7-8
TGTGCCAGCAGCTCCCGACAGGCCTATGGCTACACCTTC
CASSSRQAYGYTF
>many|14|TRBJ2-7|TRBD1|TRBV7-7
TGTGCTAGCAGCTTAGCCGGACAGGACTACGAGCAGTACTTC
CASSLAGQDYEQYF
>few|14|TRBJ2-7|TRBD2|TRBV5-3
TGTGCCAGAAGCAAGAGCGGGAGGCGGTACGAGCAGTACTTC
CARSKSGRRYEQYF
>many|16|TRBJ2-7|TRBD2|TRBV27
TGTGCCAGCAGTCCCCGCCCGGGACTAGCGGGTCTCGAGCAGTACTTC
CASSPRPGLAGLEQYF
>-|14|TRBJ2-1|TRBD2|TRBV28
TGTGCCAGCAGCTCGACCTTTCCGGGAGGGCTCGAGTTCTTC
CASSSTFPGGLEFF
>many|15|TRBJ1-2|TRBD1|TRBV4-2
TGTGCCAGCAGCCAAGATCCGGCAGGGGGCTATGGCTACACCTTC
CASSQDPAGGYGYTF
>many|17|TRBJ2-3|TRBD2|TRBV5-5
TGTGCCAGCACCATGGGGGGGGGAAATTGGTACAGAGATACGCAGTATTTT
CASTMGGGNWYRDTQYF
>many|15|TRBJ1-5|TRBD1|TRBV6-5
TGTGCCAGCAGTATGACAGGGGAAAGTTTTCAGCCCCAGCATTTT
CASSMTGESFQPQHF
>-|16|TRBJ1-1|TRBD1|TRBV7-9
TGTGCCAGCAGCTTAGAGGCCGGGACAGGGAACACTGAAGCTTTCTTT
CASSLEAGTGNTEAFF
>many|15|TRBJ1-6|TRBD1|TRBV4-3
TGCGCCAGCAGCCAGGACAGGGATTTTGGTTCACCCCTCCACTTT
CASSQDRDFGSPLHF
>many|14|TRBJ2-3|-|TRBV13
TGTGCCAGCAAGGCCAGGGGAAACACAGATACGCAGTATTTT
CASKARGNTDTQYF
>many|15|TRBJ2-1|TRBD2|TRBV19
TGTGCCAGTAGGGCGGGGGGGCTAGACTACAATGAGCAGTTCTTC
CASRAGGLDYNEQFF
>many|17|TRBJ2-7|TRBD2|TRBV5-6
TGTGCCAGCAGCTTGGGGGCGGGAGGGCCGATAGGCTACGAGCAGTACTTC
CASSLGAGGPIGYEQYF